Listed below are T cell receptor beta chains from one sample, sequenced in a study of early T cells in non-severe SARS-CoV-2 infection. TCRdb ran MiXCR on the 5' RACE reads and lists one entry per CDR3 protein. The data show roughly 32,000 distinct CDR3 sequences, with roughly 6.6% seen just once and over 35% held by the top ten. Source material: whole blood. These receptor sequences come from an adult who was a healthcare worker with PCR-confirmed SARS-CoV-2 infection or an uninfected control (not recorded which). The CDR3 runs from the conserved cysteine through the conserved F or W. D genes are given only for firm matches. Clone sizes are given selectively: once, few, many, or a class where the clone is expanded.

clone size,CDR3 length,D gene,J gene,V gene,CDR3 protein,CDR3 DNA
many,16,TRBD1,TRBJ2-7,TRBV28,CASSLAGQVRSYEQYF,TGTGCCAGCAGTTTAGCGGGACAGGTCCGCTCCTACGAGCAGTACTTC
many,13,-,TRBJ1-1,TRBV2,CATHEREGTEAFF,TGTGCCACCCACGAAAGGGAGGGGACTGAAGCTTTCTTT
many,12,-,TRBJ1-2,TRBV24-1,CATSVANYGYTF,TGTGCCACCAGTGTGGCTAACTATGGCTACACCTTC
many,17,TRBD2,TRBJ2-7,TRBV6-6,CASSSNPGLAATYEQYF,TGTGCCAGCAGCTCCAACCCGGGACTAGCGGCCACCTACGAGCAGTACTTC
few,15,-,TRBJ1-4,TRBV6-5,CASSMTGATNEKLFF,TGTGCCAGCAGTATGACGGGAGCAACTAATGAAAAACTGTTTTTT
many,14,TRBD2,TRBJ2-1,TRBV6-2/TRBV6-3,CASSLAGGSNEQFF,TGTGCCAGCAGCCTAGCGGGAGGAAGCAATGAGCAGTTCTTC
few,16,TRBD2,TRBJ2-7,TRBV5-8,CASSLGRGAHPYEQYF,TGTGCCAGCAGCTTGGGGCGGGGGGCCCACCCCTACGAGCAGTACTTC
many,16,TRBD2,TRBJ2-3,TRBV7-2,CASSTTSGRVTDTQYF,TGTGCCAGCAGCACCACTAGCGGGAGAGTTACAGATACGCAGTATTTT
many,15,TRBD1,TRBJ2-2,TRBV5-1,CASSPGQGAPGELFF,TGCGCCAGCAGCCCGGGACAGGGGGCACCCGGGGAGCTGTTTTTT
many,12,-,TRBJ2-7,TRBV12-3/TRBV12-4,CASSLETHEQYF,TGTGCCAGCAGTTTGGAAACCCACGAGCAGTACTTC
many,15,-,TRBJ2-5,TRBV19,CASSIDPNRRETQYF,TGTGCCAGTAGTATAGATCCGAACAGGAGGGAGACCCAGTACTTC
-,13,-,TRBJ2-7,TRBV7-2,CASSSLGLREQYF,TGTGCCAGCAGCTCACTAGGGTTGCGGGAGCAGTACTTC